This T cell receptor (beta chain) is from a study of OX40 agonist ivuxolimab in advanced cancers. Study in general: With a range of roughly 20 to 80, age averaged approximately 60 years, and around 83% were male. Approximately 41% of patients had received prior checkpoint inhibitor therapy. Partial responses occurred in three patients (one hepatocellular carcinoma, two cutaneous melanoma). Study conclusions and caveats: CD8+ T cells showed, on average, more clonal expansion than CD4+ cells.

TCRdb's table, derived via immunoSEQ multiplex PCR, lists solely in-frame clones and lacks some. The table shows tens of thousands of clones, with about 85% occurring only once. The CDR3 consists of 16 residues. V dropped 4 bases and J dropped 5; count of bases not matched to a gene: 5. CDR1 SGHRS and CDR2 YFSETQ come from the germline V gene. For this clone: Its antigen is not identified.

The source material was CD4+ or CD8+ T cells sorted from blood, sampled in a trial of the OX40 agonist ivuxolimab. This clonotype was obtained from an adult with an advanced solid tumor such as melanoma, head and neck, liver or kidney cancer. The chain carries TRBV5-1 and TRBJ2-5; 16 bases are a match to TRBD2. CDR3 bases: TGCGCCAGCAGCGCGGGACTAGCGGGAGGGCCGGAGACCCAGTACTTC. Amino acids: CASSAGLAGGPETQYF.